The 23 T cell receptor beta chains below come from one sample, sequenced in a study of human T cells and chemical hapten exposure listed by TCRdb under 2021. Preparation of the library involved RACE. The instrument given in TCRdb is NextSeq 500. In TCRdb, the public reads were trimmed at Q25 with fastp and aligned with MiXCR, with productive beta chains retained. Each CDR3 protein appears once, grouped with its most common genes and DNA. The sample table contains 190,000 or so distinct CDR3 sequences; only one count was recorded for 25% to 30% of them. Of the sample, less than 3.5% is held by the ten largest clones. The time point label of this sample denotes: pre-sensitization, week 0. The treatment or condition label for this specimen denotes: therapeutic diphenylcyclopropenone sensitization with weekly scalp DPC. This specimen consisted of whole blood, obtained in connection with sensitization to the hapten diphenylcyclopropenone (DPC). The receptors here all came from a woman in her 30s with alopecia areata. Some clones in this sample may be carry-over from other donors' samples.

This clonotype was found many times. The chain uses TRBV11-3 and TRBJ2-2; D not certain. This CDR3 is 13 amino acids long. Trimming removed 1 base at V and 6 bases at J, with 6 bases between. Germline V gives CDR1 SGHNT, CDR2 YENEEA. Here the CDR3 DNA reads TGTGCCAGCAGCTTAGCGGGCGCCGGGGAGCTGTTTTTT. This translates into CASSLAGAGELFF. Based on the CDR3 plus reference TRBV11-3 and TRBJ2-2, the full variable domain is EAGVVQSPRYKIIEKKQPVAFWCNPISGHNTLYWYLQNLGQGPELLIRYENEEAVDDSQLPKDRFSAERLKGVDSTLKIQPAELGDSAVYLCASSLAGAGELFFGEGSRLTVL.

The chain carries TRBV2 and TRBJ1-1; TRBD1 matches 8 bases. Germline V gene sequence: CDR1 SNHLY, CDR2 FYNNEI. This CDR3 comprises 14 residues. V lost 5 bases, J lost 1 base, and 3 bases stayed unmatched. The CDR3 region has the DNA TGTGCCAGCAGTATGACAGGGGAGAACACTGAAGCTTTCTTT. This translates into CASSMTGENTEAFF.

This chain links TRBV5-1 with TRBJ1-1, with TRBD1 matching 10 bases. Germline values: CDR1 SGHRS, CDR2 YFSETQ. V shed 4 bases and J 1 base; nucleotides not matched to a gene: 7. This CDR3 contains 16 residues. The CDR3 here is CASSQQRQGANTEAFF. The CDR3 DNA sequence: TGCGCCAGCAGCCAGCAGAGACAGGGGGCGAACACTGAAGCTTTCTTT.

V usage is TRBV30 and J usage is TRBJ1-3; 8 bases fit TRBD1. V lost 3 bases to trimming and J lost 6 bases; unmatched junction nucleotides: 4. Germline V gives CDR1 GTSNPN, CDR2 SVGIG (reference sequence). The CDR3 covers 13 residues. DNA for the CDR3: TGTGCCTGGAGCCTGACAGGGGAAAACACCATATATTTT. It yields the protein CAWSLTGENTIYF.

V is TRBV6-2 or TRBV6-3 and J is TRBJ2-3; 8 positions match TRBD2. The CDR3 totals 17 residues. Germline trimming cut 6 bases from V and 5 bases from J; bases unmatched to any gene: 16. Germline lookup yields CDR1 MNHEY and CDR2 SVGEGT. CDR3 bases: TGTGCCAGCAGCCCCCAGCGGTCCGGGAGGGCCGTAGATACGCAGTATTTT. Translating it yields CASSPQRSGRAVDTQYF.

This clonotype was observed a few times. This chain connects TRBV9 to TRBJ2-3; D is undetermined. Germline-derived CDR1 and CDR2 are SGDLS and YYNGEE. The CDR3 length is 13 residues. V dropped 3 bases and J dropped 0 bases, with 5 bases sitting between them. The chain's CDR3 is CASSALSTDTQYF. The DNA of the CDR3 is TGTGCCAGCAGCGCACTGAGCACAGATACGCAGTATTTT.

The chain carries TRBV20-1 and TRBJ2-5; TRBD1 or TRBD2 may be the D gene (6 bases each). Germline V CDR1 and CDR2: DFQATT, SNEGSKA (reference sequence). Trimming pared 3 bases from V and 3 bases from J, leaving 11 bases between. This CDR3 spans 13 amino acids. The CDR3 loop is CSARWGAEETQYF. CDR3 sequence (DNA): TGCAGTGCTAGGTGGGGGGCTGAAGAGACCCAGTACTTC.

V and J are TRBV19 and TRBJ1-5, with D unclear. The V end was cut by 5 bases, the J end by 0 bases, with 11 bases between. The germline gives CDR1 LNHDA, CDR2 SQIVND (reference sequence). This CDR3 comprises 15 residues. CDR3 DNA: TGTGCCAGTAGTTATGACGGAACTAGCAATCAGCCCCAGCATTTT. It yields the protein CASSYDGTSNQPQHF.

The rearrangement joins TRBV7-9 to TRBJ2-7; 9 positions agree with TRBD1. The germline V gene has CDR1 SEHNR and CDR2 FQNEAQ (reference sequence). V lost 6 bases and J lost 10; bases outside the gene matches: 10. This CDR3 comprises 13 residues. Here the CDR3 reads CASSSSQGAEQYF. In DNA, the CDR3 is TGTGCCAGCAGTTCATCACAGGGGGCGGAACAGTACTTC.

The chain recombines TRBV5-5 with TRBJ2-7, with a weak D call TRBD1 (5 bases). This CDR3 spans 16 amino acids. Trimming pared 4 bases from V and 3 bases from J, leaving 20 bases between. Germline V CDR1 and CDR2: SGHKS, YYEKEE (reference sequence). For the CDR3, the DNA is TGTGCCAGCAGCCCGAAGGACCCTTTTAGGGGCTACGAGCAGTACTTC. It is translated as CASSPKDPFRGYEQYF.

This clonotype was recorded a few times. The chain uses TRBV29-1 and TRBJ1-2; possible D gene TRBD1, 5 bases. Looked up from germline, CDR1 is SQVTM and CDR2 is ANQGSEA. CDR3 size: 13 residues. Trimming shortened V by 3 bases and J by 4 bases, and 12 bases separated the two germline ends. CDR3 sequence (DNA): TGCAGCGTTGAGTGGGGGGGGAGCTATGGCTACACCTTC. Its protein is CSVEWGGSYGYTF.

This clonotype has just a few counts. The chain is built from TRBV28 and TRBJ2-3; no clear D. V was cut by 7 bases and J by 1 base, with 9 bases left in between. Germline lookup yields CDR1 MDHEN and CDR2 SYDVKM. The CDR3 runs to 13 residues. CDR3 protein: CASTRAGTDTQYF. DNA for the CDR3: TGTGCCAGCACCCGTGCGGGCACAGATACGCAGTATTTT. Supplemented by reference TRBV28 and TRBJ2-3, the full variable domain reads DVKVTQSSRYLVKRTGEKVFLECVQDMDHENMFWYRQDPGLGLRLIYFSYDVKMKEKGDIPEGYSVSREKKERFSLILESASTNQTSMYLCASTRAGTDTQYFGPGTRLTVL.

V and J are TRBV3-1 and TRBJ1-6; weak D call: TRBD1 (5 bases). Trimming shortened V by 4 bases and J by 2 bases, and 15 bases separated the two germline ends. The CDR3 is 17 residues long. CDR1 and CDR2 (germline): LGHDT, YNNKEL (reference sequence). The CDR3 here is CASSPDGGNPYNSPLHF. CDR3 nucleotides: TGTGCCAGCAGCCCGGACGGGGGGAACCCCTATAATTCACCCCTCCACTTT. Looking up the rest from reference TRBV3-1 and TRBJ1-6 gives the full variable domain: DTAVSQTPKYLVTQMGNDKSIKCEQNLGHDTMYWYKQDSKKFLKIMFSYNNKELIINETVPNRFSPKSPDKAHLNLHINSLELGDSAVYFCASSPDGGNPYNSPLHFGNGTRLTVT.

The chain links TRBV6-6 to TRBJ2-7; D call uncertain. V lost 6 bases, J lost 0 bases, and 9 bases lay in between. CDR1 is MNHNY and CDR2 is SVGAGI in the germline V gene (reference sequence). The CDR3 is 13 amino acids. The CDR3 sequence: CASSQRSSYEQYF. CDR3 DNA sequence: TGTGCCAGCAGCCAACGGAGCTCCTACGAGCAGTACTTC.

CDR3 residues: CASSIAVHGELFF. The CDR3 bases are TGTGCCAGTAGTATAGCCGTACACGGGGAGCTGTTTTTT. The V and J genes are TRBV19 and TRBJ2-2, with D uncertain. The CDR3 runs 13 residues. Trimming removed 1 base at V and 7 bases at J, with 7 bases between. Germline V CDR1 and CDR2: LNHDA, SQIVND (reference sequence).

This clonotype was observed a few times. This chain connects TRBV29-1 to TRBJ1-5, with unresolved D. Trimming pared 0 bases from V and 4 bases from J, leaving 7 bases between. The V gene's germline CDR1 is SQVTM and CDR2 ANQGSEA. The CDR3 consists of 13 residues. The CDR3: CSVEDGFNQPQHF. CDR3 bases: TGCAGCGTTGAAGATGGGTTTAATCAGCCCCAGCATTTT.

Written as DNA, the CDR3 is TGTGCCATCAGTGCAAGTCCGAGCGACAGTATTTATCAGCCCCAGCATTTT. It translates to CAISASPSDSIYQPQHF. V gene TRBV10-3 combines with J gene TRBJ1-5, with D maybe TRBD1 (5 bases). The length of the CDR3 is 17 residues. Between the trimmed V and J ends, which lost 4 bases and 5 bases, there was a span of 21 bases. Germline CDR1 ENHRY, CDR2 SYGVKD.

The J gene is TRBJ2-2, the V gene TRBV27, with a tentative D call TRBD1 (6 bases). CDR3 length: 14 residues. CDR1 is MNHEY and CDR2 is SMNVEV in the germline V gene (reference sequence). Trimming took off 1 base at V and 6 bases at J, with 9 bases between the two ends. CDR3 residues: CASSLWGQAGELFF. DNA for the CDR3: TGTGCCAGCAGTTTATGGGGGCAAGCCGGGGAGCTGTTTTTT.

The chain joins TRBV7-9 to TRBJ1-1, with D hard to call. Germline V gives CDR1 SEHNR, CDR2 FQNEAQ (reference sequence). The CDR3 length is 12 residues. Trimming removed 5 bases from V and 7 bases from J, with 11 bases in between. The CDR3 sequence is CASSPIELEAFF. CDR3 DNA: TGTGCCAGCAGCCCTATTGAACTTGAAGCTTTCTTT.

In nucleotides, the CDR3 is TGTGCCACCAGCAGAGATCTAGGTACAGCTCACACAGATACGCAGTATTTT. It is translated as CATSRDLGTAHTDTQYF. The chain combines TRBV15 with TRBJ2-3; D uncertain. Germline V gene data show CDR1 as LNHNV and CDR2 as YYDKDF (reference sequence). Between the trimmed V and J ends, which lost 0 bases and 2 bases, there was a span of 15 bases. The CDR3 sequence is 17 residues long.

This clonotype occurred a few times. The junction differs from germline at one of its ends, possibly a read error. The CDR3 nucleotides read TGTGCCAGCAGCCAAACGACAGGGGGGCAGCCCCAGCATTTT. Translated, it gives CASSQTTGGQPQHF. J is TRBJ1-5 and V is TRBV4-3; 9 nucleotides line up with TRBD1. This CDR3 is 14 amino acids long. The germline gives CDR1 LGHNA, CDR2 YSLEER.

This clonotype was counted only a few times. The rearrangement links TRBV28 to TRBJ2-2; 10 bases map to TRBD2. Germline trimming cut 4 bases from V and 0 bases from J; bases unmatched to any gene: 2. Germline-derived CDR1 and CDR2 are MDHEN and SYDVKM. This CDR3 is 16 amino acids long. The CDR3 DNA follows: TGTGCCAGCAGTTCTAGCGGGAGCCCGAACACCGGGGAGCTGTTTTTT. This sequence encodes CASSSSGSPNTGELFF.

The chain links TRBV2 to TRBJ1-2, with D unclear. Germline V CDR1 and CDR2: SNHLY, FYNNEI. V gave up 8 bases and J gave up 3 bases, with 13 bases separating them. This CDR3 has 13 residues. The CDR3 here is CASFLDRDYGYTF. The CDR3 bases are TGTGCCAGCTTTTTAGATCGAGACTATGGCTACACCTTC.